The rows below give T cell receptor beta chains drawn from one sample of a study of blood T cell repertoires in COVID-19. Clones were read by immunoSEQ multiplex PCR, and TCRdb kept only the in-frame ones, dropping some. Among some 170,000 clones listed, more than 85% were seen once. The material sequenced was PBMCs or T cells enriched from blood (not recorded which). The receptors derive from a human donor with acute COVID-19. The donor label of this sample is uncertain. CDR3s include the opening cysteine and the closing phenylalanine or tryptophan. A D gene is named only where the DNA matches it firmly. The size field is filled for only some rows; it gives once, few, many or a size class.

j_gene: TRBJ2-7
d_gene: TRBD1
v_gene: TRBV19
abundance: NA
CDR3aa: CASSQTGARYEQYF
CDR3nt: TGTGCCAGTAGTCAAACAGGGGCGAGGTACGAGCAGTACTTC

j_gene: TRBJ2-5
d_gene: TRBD1
v_gene: TRBV19
abundance: NA
CDR3aa: CASSNTDRRETQYF
CDR3nt: TGTGCCAGTAGTAACACGGACAGGCGAGAGACCCAGTACTTC

j_gene: TRBJ2-7
d_gene: TRBD2
v_gene: TRBV13
abundance: NA
CDR3aa: CASSRWGGNSYEQYF
CDR3nt: TGTGCCAGCAGCCGTTGGGGGGGGAATTCCTACGAGCAGTACTTC

j_gene: TRBJ2-1
d_gene: TRBD1
v_gene: TRBV5-1
abundance: NA
CDR3aa: CASSFGGQGAMNEQFF
CDR3nt: TGCGCCAGCAGCTTTGGGGGACAGGGGGCTATGAATGAGCAGTTCTTC

j_gene: TRBJ2-5
d_gene: NA
v_gene: TRBV11-3
abundance: NA
CDR3aa: CASSLSGRETQYF
CDR3nt: TGTGCCAGCAGCTTGTCTGGCAGGGAGACCCAGTACTTC

j_gene: TRBJ2-2
d_gene: TRBD1
v_gene: TRBV30
abundance: NA
CDR3aa: CAWPGQGNTGELFF
CDR3nt: TGTGCCTGGCCCGGACAGGGCAACACCGGGGAGCTGTTTTTT

j_gene: TRBJ1-1
d_gene: TRBD1
v_gene: TRBV19
abundance: NA
CDR3aa: CASLFRRGQGGDTEAFF
CDR3nt: TGTGCCAGCCTTTTCAGGCGGGGACAGGGAGGGGACACTGAAGCTTTCTTT

j_gene: TRBJ2-7
d_gene: TRBD1
v_gene: TRBV12-5
abundance: NA
CDR3aa: CASGPTGGHYEQYF
CDR3nt: TGTGCTAGTGGCCCGACAGGGGGTCACTACGAGCAGTACTTC

j_gene: TRBJ2-1
d_gene: TRBD1
v_gene: TRBV5-8
abundance: NA
CDR3aa: CASSLEGAKDEQFF
CDR3nt: TGTGCCAGCAGCTTAGAGGGGGCGAAGGATGAGCAGTTCTTC

j_gene: TRBJ2-7
d_gene: TRBD1
v_gene: TRBV5-4
abundance: NA
CDR3aa: CASSTGTGGWEQYF
CDR3nt: TGTGCCAGCAGCACTGGGACAGGGGGGTGGGAGCAGTACTTC

j_gene: TRBJ2-5
d_gene: TRBD1
v_gene: TRBV19
abundance: NA
CDR3aa: CASRDGQGQETQYF
CDR3nt: TGTGCCAGTAGAGATGGACAGGGCCAAGAGACCCAGTACTTC

j_gene: TRBJ2-3
d_gene: NA
v_gene: TRBV5-1
abundance: NA
CDR3aa: CASSLRADTQYF
CDR3nt: TGCGCCAGCAGCTTACGTGCGGATACGCAGTATTTT

j_gene: TRBJ2-7
d_gene: NA
v_gene: TRBV7-9
abundance: NA
CDR3aa: CASSLEGESWTYEQYF
CDR3nt: TGTGCCAGCAGCTTGGAGGGTGAGAGTTGGACCTACGAGCAGTACTTC

j_gene: TRBJ2-5
d_gene: TRBD2
v_gene: TRBV30
abundance: NA
CDR3aa: CALSGALPETQYF
CDR3nt: TGTGCCTTAAGCGGGGCCCTTCCAGAGACCCAGTACTTC

j_gene: TRBJ2-7
d_gene: NA
v_gene: TRBV3-1/TRBV3-2
abundance: NA
CDR3aa: CASSRRAAPEQYF
CDR3nt: TGTGCCAGCAGCCGGAGGGCAGCGCCAGAGCAGTACTTC

j_gene: TRBJ2-7
d_gene: TRBD2
v_gene: TRBV11-2
abundance: NA
CDR3aa: CASSPLGGSYEQYF
CDR3nt: TGTGCCAGCAGCCCACTCGGCGGGAGCTACGAGCAGTACTTC

j_gene: TRBJ2-5
d_gene: TRBD1
v_gene: TRBV7-9
abundance: once
CDR3aa: CAGEPGQGYQETQYF
CDR3nt: TGTGCCGGGGAACCGGGACAGGGATACCAAGAGACCCAGTACTTC

j_gene: TRBJ1-6
d_gene: TRBD1
v_gene: TRBV19
abundance: few
CDR3aa: CATCTGTENSPLHF
CDR3nt: TGTGCCACTTGTACCGGGACAGAAAATTCACCCCTCCACTTT

j_gene: TRBJ2-7
d_gene: NA
v_gene: TRBV27
abundance: NA
CDR3aa: CASSLSPRYPYEQYF
CDR3nt: TGTGCCAGCAGTTTATCGCCGAGGTACCCCTACGAGCAGTACTTC

j_gene: TRBJ2-7
d_gene: NA
v_gene: TRBV5-1
abundance: NA
CDR3aa: CASSPGGGTPYEQYF
CDR3nt: TGCGCCAGCAGCCCGGGGGGCGGGACACCCTACGAGCAGTACTTC

j_gene: TRBJ2-3
d_gene: TRBD1
v_gene: TRBV9
abundance: NA
CDR3aa: CASSLDRGSLTDTQYF
CDR3nt: TGTGCCAGCAGCCTGGACAGGGGGTCCCTCACAGATACGCAGTATTTT

j_gene: TRBJ1-4
d_gene: TRBD1
v_gene: TRBV5-5
abundance: NA
CDR3aa: CASSPGQANEKLFF
CDR3nt: TGTGCCAGCAGCCCCGGACAGGCTAATGAAAAACTGTTTTTT

j_gene: TRBJ2-7
d_gene: TRBD2
v_gene: TRBV6-7
abundance: NA
CDR3aa: CASSYSAGNSYEQYF
CDR3nt: TGTGCCAGCAGTTACTCAGCGGGGAACTCCTACGAGCAGTACTTC

j_gene: TRBJ2-1
d_gene: TRBD2
v_gene: TRBV18
abundance: NA
CDR3aa: CASSPYDGGAGNEQFF
CDR3nt: TGTGCCAGCTCACCGTACGACGGGGGGGCCGGGAATGAGCAGTTCTTC

j_gene: TRBJ1-1
d_gene: NA
v_gene: TRBV5-5
abundance: NA
CDR3aa: CASSLAGRRIMNTEAFF
CDR3nt: TGTGCCAGCAGCTTGGCAGGGCGCCGAATCATGAACACTGAAGCTTTCTTT

j_gene: TRBJ1-1
d_gene: TRBD1
v_gene: TRBV5-4
abundance: NA
CDR3aa: CASSLGGGSTEAFF
CDR3nt: TGTGCCAGCAGCTTGGGAGGGGGCAGCACTGAAGCTTTCTTT

j_gene: TRBJ2-2
d_gene: NA
v_gene: TRBV11-2
abundance: NA
CDR3aa: CASSLQDLVGELFF
CDR3nt: TGTGCCAGCAGCTTACAGGATCTGGTTGGGGAGCTGTTTTTT

j_gene: TRBJ2-2
d_gene: NA
v_gene: TRBV19
abundance: NA
CDR3aa: CASSKNREPGELFF
CDR3nt: TGTGCCAGTAGTAAGAACAGGGAGCCCGGGGAGCTGTTTTTT